The rows below give T cell receptor beta chains drawn from one sample of a study of blood T cell repertoires in COVID-19. Assay: immunoSEQ multiplex PCR; the TCRdb copy retains only in-frame clones and omits some. The data contain 250,000 to 300,000 clones, about 89% of them singletons. Source material: peripheral blood. The receptors come from a man aged 40-49 years with acute or convalescent COVID-19. Both conserved end residues are part of each CDR3. The D gene is left open where the match is weak. Expanded clones are given a class, and other clones once, few, many or no size at all.

cdr3_length	v_call	clone_size	j_call	d_call	cdr3_nt	cdr3_aa
15	TRBV2	once	TRBJ2-2	TRBD2	TGTGCCAGCTCCCTAGAGCGGGGAAGTCCCGGGGAGCTGTTTTTT	CASSLERGSPGELFF
14	TRBV6-5	-	TRBJ2-7	TRBD2	TGTGCCAGCAGCAACGGCGGGGGTAAATACGAGCAGTACTTC	CASSNGGGKYEQYF
12	TRBV14	few	TRBJ2-1	-	TGTGCCAGCAGCCTACAGGGCTATGAGCAGTTCTTC	CASSLQGYEQFF
13	TRBV27	-	TRBJ1-2	-	TGTGCCAGCAGTTTTGCCGGGGTAAGAGGCTACACCTTC	CASSFAGVRGYTF
15	TRBV6-5	-	TRBJ1-1	-	TGTGCCAGCAGTCCCCTTACGAACATGAACACTGAAGCTTTCTTT	CASSPLTNMNTEAFF
15	TRBV15	-	TRBJ1-3	-	TGTGCCACCAGCCCTCGGCGGATTCCAGGAAACACCATATATTTT	CATSPRRIPGNTIYF
14	TRBV30	-	TRBJ1-1	-	TGTGCCTGGAGTGTTCGGATAGGGGCTACTGAAGCTTTCTTT	CAWSVRIGATEAFF
16	TRBV29-1	-	TRBJ2-1	-	TGCAGCGTTGAACCTGGCGAGGCGAGCTCCTACAATGAGCAGTTCTTC	CSVEPGEASSYNEQFF
13	TRBV9	-	TRBJ2-7	-	TGTGCCAGCAGCGTAGGGCCCCAGTACGAGCAGTACTTC	CASSVGPQYEQYF
13	TRBV29-1	-	TRBJ1-5	TRBD1	TGCAGCGTTCGAGGACAGGGCAATCAGCCCCAGCATTTT	CSVRGQGNQPQHF
14	TRBV6-1	-	TRBJ1-1	-	TGTGCCAGCAGTGATGTGGCCCTCTACACTGAAGCTTTCTTT	CASSDVALYTEAFF
13	TRBV2	-	TRBJ2-2	TRBD1	TGTGCCACGACAGGGGGCAATACCGGGGAGCTGTTTTTT	CATTGGNTGELFF
15	TRBV11-3	-	TRBJ2-3	-	TGTGCCAGCAGCCTCCACAGGGCTAGCACAGATACGCAGTATTTT	CASSLHRASTDTQYF
16	TRBV5-1	-	TRBJ1-1	-	TGCGCCAGCAGCTTGGAGTTGGGCACACCGAACACTGAAGCTTTCTTT	CASSLELGTPNTEAFF
14	TRBV9	-	TRBJ2-7	TRBD2	TGTGCCAGCAGCGTAGGCGGGAGGTCTTACGAGCAGTACTTC	CASSVGGRSYEQYF
11	TRBV6-5	once	TRBJ1-1	-	TGTGCCAGCAGACTGAATACTGAAGCTTTCTTT	CASRLNTEAFF
13	TRBV27	-	TRBJ1-6	-	TGTGCCAGCTCTACAGGTTGGGCTTCACCCCTCCACTTT	CASSTGWASPLHF
14	TRBV5-1	once	TRBJ1-1	-	TGCGCCAGCAGCTTTACAGCCCCGAACACTGAAGCTTTCTTT	CASSFTAPNTEAFF
16	TRBV6-2/TRBV6-3	-	TRBJ2-6	TRBD1	TGTGCCAGCAGTTACCTCACAGGGGTCGGGGCCAACGTCCTGACTTTC	CASSYLTGVGANVLTF
12	TRBV10-3	few	TRBJ1-1	-	TGTGCCATCAGTGGTTCGGGGGGGGAAGCTTTCTTT	CAISGSGGEAFF
16	TRBV4-1	once	TRBJ2-3	-	TGCGCCAGCAGCCTCCAGGGCCCGCCAGGCACAGATACGCAGTATTTT	CASSLQGPPGTDTQYF
17	TRBV5-6	once	TRBJ1-1	-	TGTGCCAGCAGCTTGGATAGGGACTCCCAAGGAGGCACTGAAGCTTTCTTT	CASSLDRDSQGGTEAFF
15	TRBV5-1	-	TRBJ1-6	TRBD1	TGCGCCAGCACCCAGGACAGGGGTTTGGGTTCACCCCTCCACTTT	CASTQDRGLGSPLHF
13	TRBV6-1	-	TRBJ1-1	-	TGTGCCAGCAGTGAAATAGAGAGCTTGCCGCTAGGTTTT	CASSEIESLPLGF
13	TRBV5-1	-	TRBJ2-1	-	TGCGCCAGCAGCTTGGACGGTTACAATGAGCAGTTCTTC	CASSLDGYNEQFF
16	TRBV5-4	-	TRBJ1-1	-	TGTGCCAGCAGCCCGTCTCCCAGGGTCGAGGACACTGAAGCTTTCTTT	CASSPSPRVEDTEAFF
19	TRBV14	once	TRBJ2-2	TRBD1	TGTGCCAGCAGCCAAGGCCGGACAGGGGCCCGCGTGGATACCGGGGAGCTGTTTTTT	CASSQGRTGARVDTGELFF
16	TRBV7-3	-	TRBJ2-3	TRBD2	TGTGCCAGCAGCTTGGCACTAGCGGGGGGGACAGATACGCAGTATTTT	CASSLALAGGTDTQYF
14	TRBV5-1	-	TRBJ2-3	-	TGCGCCAGCAGCTTGAGTGGGAGAGCGGATACGCAGTATTTT	CASSLSGRADTQYF
15	TRBV13	-	TRBJ2-7	TRBD1	TGTGCCAGCAGCACCCGACAGGGTTTAGGCCACGAGCAGTACTTC	CASSTRQGLGHEQYF
12	TRBV24-1	-	TRBJ1-2	TRBD1	TGTGCCACCGCTGACAGGGACTCTGGCTACACCTTC	CATADRDSGYTF
16	TRBV2	-	TRBJ2-2	TRBD1	TGTGCCAGCAGTGTACAGGGGGCATCGAACACCGGGGAGCTGTTTTTT	CASSVQGASNTGELFF
15	TRBV7-9	-	TRBJ2-7	TRBD1	TGTGCCAGCAGCTCCACGACAGGGGGGACCTACGAGCAGTACTTC	CASSSTTGGTYEQYF
16	TRBV5-4	-	TRBJ2-2	TRBD2	TGTGCCAGCAGCTTGGACGGGGGGGCTAACACCGGGGAGCTGTTTTTT	CASSLDGGANTGELFF
15	TRBV12-5	once	TRBJ2-1	TRBD2	TGTGCTAGTGGTTTGGGCGGGGGGGACTACAATGAGCAGTTCTTC	CASGLGGGDYNEQFF
15	TRBV27	-	TRBJ1-3	-	TGTGCCAGCAGTCGCGACACGTCCTCTGGAAACACCATATATTTT	CASSRDTSSGNTIYF
13	TRBV2	few	TRBJ1-4	-	TGTGCCAGCAGCCGGGATAATAATGAAAAACTGTTTTTT	CASSRDNNEKLFF
13	TRBV28	few	TRBJ1-5	-	TGTGCCAGCAGTTTTGGGGGGAATCAGCCCCAGCATTTT	CASSFGGNQPQHF
14	TRBV5-1	few	TRBJ1-2	TRBD1	TGCGCCAGCAGCTTGTGGGACAGTGATTATGGCTACACCTTC	CASSLWDSDYGYTF
15	TRBV11-2	-	TRBJ1-4	TRBD1	TGTGCCAGCAGCTTAACAGGGGGGGTAGATGAAAAACTGTTTTTT	CASSLTGGVDEKLFF
16	TRBV6-2/TRBV6-3	-	TRBJ2-7	TRBD1	TGTGCCAGCAGTTACTCTGACAGGGGGAGACCATACGAGCAGTACTTC	CASSYSDRGRPYEQYF
16	TRBV5-1	-	TRBJ2-5	-	TGCGCCAGCAGCTTGGCCTCCGGGCAGGGTATGGAGACCCAGTACTTC	CASSLASGQGMETQYF
13	TRBV5-4	-	TRBJ1-4	-	TGTGCCACCCAAAGGACTACTAATGAAAAACTGTTTTTT	CATQRTTNEKLFF
15	TRBV21-1	-	TRBJ1-6	-	TGTGCCAGCGCCCACCGACAGCTCAATAATTCACCCCTCCACTTT	CASAHRQLNNSPLHF
15	TRBV7-8	-	TRBJ2-2	TRBD1	TGTGCCAGCAGCGCTCCGGGACAGTACACCGGGGAGCTGTTTTTT	CASSAPGQYTGELFF
16	TRBV6-1	-	TRBJ2-2	-	TGTGCCAGCAGTGAAACGTCCGGGGTGGGTCCCGGGGAGCTGTTTTTT	CASSETSGVGPGELFF
12	TRBV29-1	-	TRBJ1-4	TRBD1	TGCAGCGCGGACAGGGGGGATGAAAAACTGTTTTTT	CSADRGDEKLFF
16	TRBV6-1	-	TRBJ1-5	TRBD1	TGTGCCAGCAGTCAAGGGACAGGGGGCGGCAATCAGCCCCAGCATTTT	CASSQGTGGGNQPQHF
14	TRBV7-9	-	TRBJ1-2	-	TGTGCCAGCAGCCCAAGCGGTGATTACTATGGCTACACCTTC	CASSPSGDYYGYTF
16	TRBV2	-	TRBJ1-5	TRBD1	TGTGCCAGCACCTCCGGACAGGGAGAAAACAATCAGCCCCAGCATTTT	CASTSGQGENNQPQHF
15	TRBV5-8	-	TRBJ2-3	TRBD1	TGTGCCAGCAGCTTAGGACAGGGATTACCAGATACGCAGTATTTT	CASSLGQGLPDTQYF
14	TRBV30	once	TRBJ1-3	-	TGTGCCTGGAGTTACACGGGCTCTGGAAACACCATATATTTT	CAWSYTGSGNTIYF